Given below is one TCR beta chain in context. Its target is unknown. PCR was performed using 60 Vbeta and 13 Jbeta primers. Some clones are missing from TCRdb's copy, which holds only in-frame ones; the method was immunoSEQ multiplex PCR. The data show some 150,000 clones, around four fifths seen once. J was trimmed by 2 bases and V by 3 bases; bases with no gene match: 7. Per germline, CDR1 SGHVS and CDR2 FNYEAQ. The CDR3 totals 15 residues. This record comes from a study of cytomegalovirus exposure and HLA in healthy donors. Study-wide context: Unique TCR beta sequences numbering some 120 million came from around 180 million T cells in an earlier analysis.

Notes on the study in general: Most of the TCR beta V segments (in an earlier analysis) were productive either about 87% or about 30% of the time.

The genes are TRBV7-6 and TRBJ2-7; 7 positions agree with TRBD2. The sequenced sample was PBMCs. This TCR derives from a woman between 45 and 65 years old in good health and CMV-seronegative. CDR3 DNA sequence: TGTGCCAGCAGCTTTGCCCTGACTAGCACCTACGAGCAGTACTTC. Its translation: CASSFALTSTYEQYF.